This T cell receptor beta chain was recovered during a study of Ad26.COV2.S vaccination and SARS-CoV-2 variants. A word on this clone: The antigen is not known.

Regarding the study as a whole: Relative to placebo recipients, vaccine recipients exhibited elevated spike-specific TCR breadth.

The treatment here: around 19 received Ad26.COV2.S at low or high dose, single or two shots; a few received placebo; per-sample allocation not given. The study sampled participants on day 63 after the first vaccine or placebo injection. Method: immunoSEQ multiplex PCR; TCRdb's copy keeps in-frame clones and lacks some. The table has 410,000 or so clones, 80% to 95% seen once. Looked up from germline, CDR1 is LGHNA and CDR2 is YSLEER. The CDR3 totals 13 residues. Trimming took 1 base from V and 6 from J, leaving 7 bases between them. This sequence originates from a person between 18 and 65 years old who received the Ad26.COV2.S COVID-19 vaccine or a placebo. The chain joins TRBV4-3 to TRBJ2-1, with D perhaps TRBD2 (6 bases). Sample: peripheral blood, taken in a trial of Ad26.COV2.S vaccine versus placebo. This CDR3 is CASSQALANEQFF. Written as DNA, the CDR3 is TGCGCCAGCAGCCAAGCACTAGCCAATGAGCAGTTCTTC.